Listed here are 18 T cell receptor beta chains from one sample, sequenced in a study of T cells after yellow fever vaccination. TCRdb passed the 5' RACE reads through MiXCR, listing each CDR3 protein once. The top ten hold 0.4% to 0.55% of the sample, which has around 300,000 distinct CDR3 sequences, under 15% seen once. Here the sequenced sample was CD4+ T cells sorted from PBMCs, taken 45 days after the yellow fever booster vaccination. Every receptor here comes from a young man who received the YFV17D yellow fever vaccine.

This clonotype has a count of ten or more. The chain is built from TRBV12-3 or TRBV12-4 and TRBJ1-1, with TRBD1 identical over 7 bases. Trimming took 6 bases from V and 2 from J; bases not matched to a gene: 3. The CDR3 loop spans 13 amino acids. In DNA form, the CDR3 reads TGTGCCAGCAGAAGGGACAGCAACACTGAAGCTTTCTTT. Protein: CASRRDSNTEAFF.

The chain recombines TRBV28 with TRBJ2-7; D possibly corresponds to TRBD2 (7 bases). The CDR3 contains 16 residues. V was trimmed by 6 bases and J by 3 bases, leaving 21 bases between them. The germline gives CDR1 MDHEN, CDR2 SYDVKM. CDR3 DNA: TGTGCCAGCAGACCGAGAGGGGGGGTGCGTGGCTACGAGCAGTACTTC. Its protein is CASRPRGGVRGYEQYF. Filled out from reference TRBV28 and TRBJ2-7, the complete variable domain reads DVKVTQSSRYLVKRTGEKVFLECVQDMDHENMFWYRQDPGLGLRLIYFSYDVKMKEKGDIPEGYSVSREKKERFSLILESASTNQTSMYLCASRPRGGVRGYEQYFGPGTRLTVT.

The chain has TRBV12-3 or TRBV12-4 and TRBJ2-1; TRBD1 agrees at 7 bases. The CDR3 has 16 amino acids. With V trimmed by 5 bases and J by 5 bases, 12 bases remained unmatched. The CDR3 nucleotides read TGTGCCAGCAGTCCCCCGACGACAGGGTATAACAATGAGCAGTTCTTC. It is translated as CASSPPTTGYNNEQFF.

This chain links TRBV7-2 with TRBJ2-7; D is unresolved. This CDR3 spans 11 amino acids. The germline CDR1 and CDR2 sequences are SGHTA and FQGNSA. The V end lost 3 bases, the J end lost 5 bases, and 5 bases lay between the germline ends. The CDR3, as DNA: TGTGCCAGCAGCTTCGGTAACGAGCAGTACTTC. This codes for CASSFGNEQYF. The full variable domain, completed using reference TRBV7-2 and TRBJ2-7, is GAGVSQSPSNKVTEKGKDVELRCDPISGHTALYWYRQSLGQGLEFLIYFQGNSAPDKSGLPSDRFSAERTGGSVSTLTIQRTQQEDSAVYLCASSFGNEQYFGPGTRLTVT.

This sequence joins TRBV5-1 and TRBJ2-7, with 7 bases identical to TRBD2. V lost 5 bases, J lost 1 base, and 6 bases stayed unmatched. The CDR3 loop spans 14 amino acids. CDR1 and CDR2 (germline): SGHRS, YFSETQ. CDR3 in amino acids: CASSSTSASYEQYF. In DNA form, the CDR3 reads TGCGCCAGCAGTAGTACTAGCGCGTCCTACGAGCAGTACTTC. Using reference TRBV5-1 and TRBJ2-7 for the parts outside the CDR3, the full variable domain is KAGVTQTPRYLIKTRGQQVTLSCSPISGHRSVSWYQQTPGQGLQFLFEYFSETQRNKGNFPGRFSGRQFSNSRSEMNVSTLELGDSALYLCASSSTSASYEQYFGPGTRLTVT.

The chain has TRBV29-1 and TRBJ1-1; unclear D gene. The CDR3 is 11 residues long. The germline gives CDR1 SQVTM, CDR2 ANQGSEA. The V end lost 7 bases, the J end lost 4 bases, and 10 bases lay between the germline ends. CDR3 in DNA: TGCAGCGCTGCGGCTAGCACTGAAGCTTTCTTT. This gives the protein CSAAASTEAFF.

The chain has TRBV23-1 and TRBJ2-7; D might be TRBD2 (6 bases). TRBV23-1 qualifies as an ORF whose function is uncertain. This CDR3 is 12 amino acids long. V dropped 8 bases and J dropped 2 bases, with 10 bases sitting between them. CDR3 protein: CASDGLTYEQYF. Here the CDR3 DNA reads TGCGCCAGCGATGGACTAACCTACGAGCAGTACTTC.

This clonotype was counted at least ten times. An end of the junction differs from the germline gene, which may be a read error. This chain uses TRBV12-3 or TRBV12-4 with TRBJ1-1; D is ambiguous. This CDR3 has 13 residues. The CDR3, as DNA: TGCGCCAGCAGCTTGGCCGAGAACACTGAAGCTTTCTTT. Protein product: CASSLAENTEAFF.

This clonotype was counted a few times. CDR3 coding DNA: TGTGCCAGCAGTTTATCCGTCGGGGAGCTGTTTTTT. Translating it yields CASSLSVGELFF. The V call is TRBV12-3 or TRBV12-4, the J call TRBJ2-2; D ambiguous. The germline V and J ends were trimmed by 2 bases and 7 bases, with 5 bases remaining between them. CDR3 length: 12 amino acids.

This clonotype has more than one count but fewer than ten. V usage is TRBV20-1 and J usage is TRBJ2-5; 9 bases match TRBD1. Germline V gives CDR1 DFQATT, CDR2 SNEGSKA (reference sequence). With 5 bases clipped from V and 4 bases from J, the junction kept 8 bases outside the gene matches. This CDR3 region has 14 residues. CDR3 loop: CSAAPGQGLETQYF. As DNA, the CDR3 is TGCAGTGCTGCGCCGGGACAGGGATTAGAGACCCAGTACTTC.

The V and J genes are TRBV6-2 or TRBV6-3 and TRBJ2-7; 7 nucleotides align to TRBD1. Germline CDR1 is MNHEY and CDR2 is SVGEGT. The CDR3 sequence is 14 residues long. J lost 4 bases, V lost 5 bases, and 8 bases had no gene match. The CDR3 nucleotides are TGTGCCAGCAGTCTGACAGGGAAGATTTACGAGCAGTACTTC. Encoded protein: CASSLTGKIYEQYF.

The chain's CDR3 is CASSIQQGGTGELFF. The CDR3 bases are TGTGCCAGTAGTATTCAACAGGGAGGGACCGGGGAGCTGTTTTTT. This chain connects TRBV19 to TRBJ2-2; TRBD2 might be the D (7 bases). The germline gives CDR1 LNHDA, CDR2 SQIVND (reference sequence). The CDR3 sequence is 15 residues long. V lost 3 bases and J lost 5, with 13 bases in between.

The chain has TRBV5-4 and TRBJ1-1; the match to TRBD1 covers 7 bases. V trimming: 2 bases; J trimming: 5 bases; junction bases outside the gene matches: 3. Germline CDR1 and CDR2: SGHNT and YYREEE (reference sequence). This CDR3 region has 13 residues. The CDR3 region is CASSLQGRTEAFF. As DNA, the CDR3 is TGTGCCAGCAGCTTACAGGGGCGAACTGAAGCTTTCTTT.

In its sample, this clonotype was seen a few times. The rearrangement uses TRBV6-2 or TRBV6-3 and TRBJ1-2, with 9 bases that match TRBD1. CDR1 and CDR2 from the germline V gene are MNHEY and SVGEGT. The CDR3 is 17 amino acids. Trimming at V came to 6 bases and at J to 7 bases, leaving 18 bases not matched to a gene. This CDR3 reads CASSVLQGAKIGFGYTF. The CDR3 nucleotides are TGTGCCAGCAGCGTTCTACAGGGGGCGAAGATTGGGTTTGGCTACACCTTC.

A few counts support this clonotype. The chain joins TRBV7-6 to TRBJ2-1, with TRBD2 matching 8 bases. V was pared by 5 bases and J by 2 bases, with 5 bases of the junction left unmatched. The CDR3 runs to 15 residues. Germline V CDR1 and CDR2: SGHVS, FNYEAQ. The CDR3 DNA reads TGTGCCAGCAGCCTGATTAGCGGGACCTACAATGAGCAGTTCTTC. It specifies CASSLISGTYNEQFF.

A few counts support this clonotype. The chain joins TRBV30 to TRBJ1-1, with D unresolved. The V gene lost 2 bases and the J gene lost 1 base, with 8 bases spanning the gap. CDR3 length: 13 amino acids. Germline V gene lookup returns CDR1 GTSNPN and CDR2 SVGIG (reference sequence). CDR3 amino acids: CAWSLHPNTEAFF. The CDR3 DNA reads TGTGCCTGGAGTCTACACCCGAACACTGAAGCTTTCTTT.

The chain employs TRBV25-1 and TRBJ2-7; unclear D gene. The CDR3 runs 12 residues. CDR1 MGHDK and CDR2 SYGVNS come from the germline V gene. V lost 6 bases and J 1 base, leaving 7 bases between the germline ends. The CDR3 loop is CASRDGSYEQYF. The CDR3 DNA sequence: TGTGCCAGCAGGGACGGGTCCTACGAGCAGTACTTC.

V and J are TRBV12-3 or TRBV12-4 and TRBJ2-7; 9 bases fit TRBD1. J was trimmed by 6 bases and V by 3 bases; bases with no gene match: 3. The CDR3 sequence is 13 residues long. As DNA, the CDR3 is TGTGCCAGCAGTTTGGCACAGGGGGCCGAGCAGTACTTC. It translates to CASSLAQGAEQYF.